A single sample gave rise to the 16 T cell receptor beta chains below, sequenced in a study of OX40 agonist ivuxolimab in advanced cancers. TCRdb's table, derived via immunoSEQ multiplex PCR, lists solely in-frame clones and lacks some. The sample includes over 75,000 clones, around nine tenths of them seen just once. This material consisted of CD4+ or CD8+ T cells sorted from blood, taken in a trial of the OX40 agonist ivuxolimab. These receptors came from an adult with an advanced solid tumor such as melanoma, head and neck, liver or kidney cancer.

The count of this clone is one. This sequence joins TRBV29-1 and TRBJ2-3, with unresolved D. This CDR3 contains 12 residues. Trimming left V 4 bases short and J 2 bases short, with 7 bases between. Germline assignment: CDR1 SQVTM and CDR2 ANQGSEA. The CDR3 nucleotides read TGCAGCGTTGGAACTTCCACAGATACGCAGTATTTT. This gives the protein CSVGTSTDTQYF.

The rearrangement joins TRBV7-9 to TRBJ1-2; 9 bases line up with TRBD1. This CDR3 has 14 amino acids. CDR1 and CDR2 (germline): SEHNR, FQNEAQ (reference sequence). V trimming: 10 bases; J trimming: 1 base; junction bases outside the gene matches: 7. DNA of the CDR3: TGTGCCACCGGAAGGGGACAGGGTAACTATGGCTACACCTTC. Translation: CATGRGQGNYGYTF.

V and J are TRBV4-1 and TRBJ2-1; D not resolved. With 4 bases removed from V and 0 bases from J, the gap between germline ends came to 7 bases. The CDR3 has 14 residues. The germline V gene encodes CDR1 MGHRA and CDR2 YSYEKL. The CDR3 is CASSLLSSYNEQFF. The DNA for the CDR3 is TGCGCCAGCAGCCTCCTAAGCTCCTACAATGAGCAGTTCTTC.

This clone was found once. CDR3 DNA: TGTGCCAGCAGTGACCGACAGGAGCCCTACGAGCAGTACTTC. It specifies CASSDRQEPYEQYF. The chain uses TRBV25-1 and TRBJ2-7, with D maybe TRBD1 (6 bases). CDR3 length equals 14 residues. Looked up from germline, CDR1 is MGHDK and CDR2 is SYGVNS. Trimming removed 3 bases at V and 2 bases at J, with 11 bases between.

The chain links TRBV19 to TRBJ1-2; 11 nucleotides line up with TRBD1. This CDR3 has 17 residues. V shed 6 bases and J 3 bases; nucleotides not matched to a gene: 12. The germline CDR1 and CDR2 sequences are LNHDA and SQIVND (reference sequence). CDR3 coding DNA: TGTGCCAGTAGCCCTAGGACAGGGGGCGTGTGGGACTATGGCTACACCTTC. Amino acids: CASSPRTGGVWDYGYTF.

This chain uses TRBV5-4 with TRBJ2-5, with 12 bases fitting TRBD2. The CDR3 has 14 residues. Germline V CDR1 and CDR2: SGHNT, YYREEE (reference sequence). The ends lost 4 bases at V and 5 bases at J; junction bases unmatched: 3. The CDR3 loop is CASSRLAGAETQYF. CDR3 DNA: TGTGCCAGCAGCCGACTAGCGGGAGCGGAGACCCAGTACTTC.

The genes are TRBV10-1 and TRBJ2-3; weak D call: TRBD1 (6 bases). CDR3 length equals 16 residues. The V end lost 0 bases, the J end lost 1 base, and 11 bases lay between the germline ends. CDR1 and CDR2 from the germline V gene are WNHNN and SYGVQD (reference sequence). As DNA, the CDR3 is TGCGCCAGCAGTGAGTCCTCGACAGGTCGCACAGATACGCAGTATTTT. Its translation: CASSESSTGRTDTQYF.

A single count supports this clone. This chain links TRBV28 with TRBJ2-1, with 7 positions matching TRBD1. The CDR3 extends over 14 amino acids. Germline V CDR1 and CDR2: MDHEN, SYDVKM. V lost 5 bases to trimming and J lost 4 bases; unmatched junction nucleotides: 5. CDR3 DNA sequence: TGTGCCAGCAGTACCGGGACAGCGTACAATGAGCAGTTCTTC. Amino acids: CASSTGTAYNEQFF.

In this sample, this clone turned up once. The gene calls are TRBV18 and TRBJ2-3; 12 bases line up with TRBD2. This CDR3 has 16 amino acids. Germline V gives CDR1 KGHSH, CDR2 LQKENI. The V gene end was trimmed by 3 bases and the J gene end by 4 bases; junction bases not matched to a gene: 5. The CDR3 coding sequence is TGTGCCAGCTCACCGCTAGCGGGAGGGCCTGCAGATACGCAGTATTTT. This translates into CASSPLAGGPADTQYF.

The rearrangement uses TRBV7-2 and TRBJ2-3, with D perhaps TRBD2 (6 bases). V shed 1 base and J shed 0 bases, with 8 bases lying between them. This CDR3 has 15 amino acids. Per the germline V gene, CDR1 is SGHTA and CDR2 is FQGNSA. CDR3 amino acids: CASSLGLVSTDTQYF. In DNA, the CDR3 is TGTGCCAGCAGCTTAGGACTAGTAAGCACAGATACGCAGTATTTT.

J is TRBJ1-6 and V is TRBV7-8; D not certain. Germline loops: CDR1 SGHVS, CDR2 FQNEAQ. The V end lost 1 base, the J end lost 8 bases, and 12 bases lay between the germline ends. The length of the CDR3 is 15 residues. DNA of the CDR3: TGTGCCAGCAGCTTAGTCGGCCCCGGGGATTCACCCCTCCACTTT. Its translation is CASSLVGPGDSPLHF.

The chain couples TRBV10-3 to TRBJ1-5; TRBD1 is a possible D gene (6 bases). V lost 10 bases and J lost 6, with 22 bases in between. The germline CDR1 and CDR2 sequences are ENHRY and SYGVKD. The CDR3 is 15 amino acids. The CDR3 DNA reads as TGTGCCACCGCCGAACAGGGTGAGGGAAGTCAGCCCCAGCATTTT. This translates into CATAEQGEGSQPQHF.

The chain uses TRBV19 and TRBJ1-2, with unresolved D. There are 11 residues in the CDR3. CDR1 is LNHDA, CDR2 SQIVND, per germline (reference sequence). Between the trimmed V and J ends, which lost 5 bases and 8 bases, there was a span of 9 bases. CDR3 sequence reads: CASSQAEGYTF. The CDR3, as DNA: TGTGCCAGTAGTCAAGCGGAGGGCTACACCTTC.

The chain carries TRBV6-5 and TRBJ2-7, with D tentatively TRBD1 (5 bases). The V and J ends lost 2 bases and 6 bases respectively, with 17 bases between them. Germline lookup yields CDR1 MNHEY and CDR2 SVGAGI. The CDR3 loop spans 15 amino acids. The CDR3 is CASSYANVRRGEQYF. The DNA for the CDR3 is TGTGCCAGCAGTTACGCTAACGTGAGAAGGGGCGAGCAGTACTTC.

The chain joins TRBV2 to TRBJ2-4; D perhaps matches TRBD1 (5 bases). The germline V gene encodes CDR1 SNHLY and CDR2 FYNNEI. The CDR3 is 18 residues long. Trimming took 2 bases from V and 0 from J, leaving 17 bases between them. CDR3 coding DNA: TGTGCCAGCAGTGAATCGGCGGACAAACTCATAGCCAAAAACATTCAGTACTTC. Its translation is CASSESADKLIAKNIQYF.

The chain combines TRBV25-1 with TRBJ2-2; no clear D. Germline V lookup: CDR1 MGHDK, CDR2 SYGVNS. Trimming took 2 bases from V and 7 from J, leaving 11 bases between them. The CDR3 consists of 14 residues. CDR3 nucleotides: TGTGCCAGCAGTGAAGACCCCATTAGCGGGGAGCTGTTTTTT. Translated, it gives CASSEDPISGELFF.